The rows below give T cell receptor beta chains drawn from one sample of a study of shared clonotypes between healthy human individuals. TCRdb keeps only in-frame clones here, not all; method: immunoSEQ multiplex PCR. The repertoire holds roughly 650,000 clones, roughly 95% seen once, with 0.095% to 0.13% in the top ten. The sample consisted of naive CD8+ T cells sorted from blood. These receptors originate from a woman under 40 in good health. CDR3s include the opening cysteine and the closing phenylalanine or tryptophan. Fields, in order: V gene, J gene, CDR3 protein.

v_gene: TRBV9
j_gene: TRBJ2-7
CDR3aa: CASSVEGGGSYEQYF

v_gene: TRBV28
j_gene: TRBJ2-1
CDR3aa: CASSPVVRVYNEQFF

v_gene: TRBV7-9
j_gene: TRBJ2-1
CDR3aa: CASSRRSGSYNEQFF

v_gene: TRBV7-9
j_gene: TRBJ1-1
CDR3aa: CASSPWQGRNTEAFF

v_gene: TRBV12-5
j_gene: TRBJ1-1
CDR3aa: CASQGARTEAFF

v_gene: TRBV20-1
j_gene: TRBJ2-7
CDR3aa: CSASPPYEQYF

v_gene: TRBV7-9
j_gene: TRBJ2-7
CDR3aa: CASSQEGQGVHEQYF

v_gene: TRBV5-6
j_gene: TRBJ1-2
CDR3aa: CASSYSTAQDSYGYTF

v_gene: TRBV28
j_gene: TRBJ1-5
CDR3aa: CASSPAFRDGNQPQHF

v_gene: TRBV4-2
j_gene: TRBJ2-7
CDR3aa: CASSPLDRYYEQYF

v_gene: TRBV27
j_gene: TRBJ1-4
CDR3aa: CASSSGNEKLFF

v_gene: TRBV30
j_gene: TRBJ2-1
CDR3aa: CAWSVQGHEQFF

v_gene: TRBV10-2
j_gene: TRBJ1-2
CDR3aa: CASSEIGWGGYTF

v_gene: TRBV6-5
j_gene: TRBJ1-6
CDR3aa: CASSYGAQRSPLHF

v_gene: TRBV7-8
j_gene: TRBJ2-7
CDR3aa: CASSLVGRAYEQYF

v_gene: TRBV10-3
j_gene: TRBJ2-3
CDR3aa: CAISESTQEDRYTDTQYF

v_gene: TRBV27
j_gene: TRBJ1-2
CDR3aa: CASRTGEDYGYTF

v_gene: TRBV27
j_gene: TRBJ2-1
CDR3aa: CASRLAGAQNEQFF

v_gene: TRBV28
j_gene: TRBJ1-5
CDR3aa: CASSFFSVLSSGNQPQHF

v_gene: TRBV19
j_gene: .
CDR3aa: CASSPRSTYEQYF

v_gene: TRBV15
j_gene: TRBJ2-7
CDR3aa: CATSSRTGGVYEQYF

v_gene: TRBV9
j_gene: TRBJ1-5
CDR3aa: CASSSTNSNQPQHF

v_gene: TRBV9
j_gene: TRBJ2-7
CDR3aa: CASSGISSYEQYF